This T cell receptor (beta chain) is from a study of T cell repertoires in cytomegalovirus infection. This clonotype showed up many times. Antigen unknown. Compared with germline, one end of the junction differs, possibly owing to a read error. Overall study results and limits: The ex vivo response was dominated by HLA-C-restricted CMV-specific TCR beta clonotypes.

One entry per CDR3 protein, called by TCRdb with MiXCR from the reads. The sample lists some 940,000 distinct CDR3 sequences, approximately 31% occurring once. This CDR3 comprises 21 residues. Germline V CDR1 and CDR2: SSHAT, FNYEAQ (reference sequence). The rearrangement joins TRBV7-7 to TRBJ2-3; 12 nucleotides agree with TRBD2. The clonotype was recovered from a human donor in good health (CMV status not recorded). Some clones in this sample may be carry-over from other donors' samples. Sequences were derived from cultured CD8+ T cells from PBMCs, sampled from culture after CMV antigen stimulation. The CDR3 DNA reads TGTGCTAGCAGCCCGACGCCAGGACTAGCGGGGAGTTGGGGTAAAACAGATACGCAGTATTTT. Protein sequence: CASSPTPGLAGSWGKTDTQYF.